This TCR beta chain was captured in a study of patients and donors after allogeneic stem cell transplantation. This clonotype was seen a handful of times. Using its own MiXCR run on the RT-PCR reads, TCRdb lists one record per CDR3 protein. Of about a million distinct CDR3 sequences in the sample, roughly 18% were seen once. CDR1 is SGHRS, CDR2 YFSETQ, per germline. V gave up 4 bases and J gave up 0 bases; unmatched junction bases: 7. There are 15 residues in the CDR3. The TCR sequence derives from a human donor who was either an allogeneic HSCT recipient or a stem cell or donor lymphocyte infusion donor (not recorded which). It is not recorded whose cells these are; they may come from a transplant donor. The V and J genes are TRBV5-1 and TRBJ2-7; 7 bases line up with TRBD2. Sample: blood, either unsorted or a sorted T cell fraction (not recorded which). CDR3: CASSARTSVSYEQYF. CDR3 sequence (DNA): TGCGCCAGCAGCGCAAGAACTAGCGTCTCCTACGAGCAGTACTTC.